These 30 T cell receptor beta chains originate from one sample sequenced in a study of blood T cell repertoires in COVID-19. Assay: immunoSEQ multiplex PCR; the TCRdb copy retains only in-frame clones and omits some. The data contain some 320,000 clones, roughly 85% of them singletons. Sequences were obtained from peripheral blood. These receptors all come from a human donor in a cohort sampled during active COVID-19.

In this sample, this clone turned up once. This chain uses TRBV5-6 with TRBJ1-2, with D tentatively TRBD1 (5 bases). The V gene lost 3 bases and the J gene lost 4 bases, with 16 bases spanning the gap. CDR1 and CDR2 from the germline V gene are SGHDT and YYEEEE. CDR3 length equals 15 residues. The chain's CDR3 is CASSWGDRDSYGYTF. For the CDR3, the DNA is TGTGCCAGCAGCTGGGGTGACCGGGACTCCTATGGCTACACCTTC.

This clone has just one count. The chain links TRBV6-6 to TRBJ1-2, with D tentatively TRBD1 (5 bases). CDR1 MNHNY and CDR2 SVGAGI come from the germline V gene (reference sequence). V lost 5 bases and J 8 bases, leaving 18 bases between the germline ends. CDR3 length: 14 residues. As DNA, the CDR3 is TGTGCCAGCAGTCCGTCACGGAAAGGGGAAGGCTACACCTTC. The encoded protein is CASSPSRKGEGYTF.

J is TRBJ2-3 and V is TRBV9; perhaps TRBD1 as D (6 bases). This CDR3 spans 15 amino acids. Germline V gene lookup returns CDR1 SGDLS and CDR2 YYNGEE. Trimming took 3 bases from V and 0 from J, leaving 11 bases between them. CDR3 DNA sequence: TGTGCCAGCAGCGGGGGGACAACCAGCACAGATACGCAGTATTTT. This encodes CASSGGTTSTDTQYF.

This sequence joins TRBV6-1 and TRBJ1-2; the D gene is possibly TRBD1 (5 bases). Germline V lookup: CDR1 MNHNS, CDR2 SASEGT. CDR3 length: 16 amino acids. Between the trimmed V and J ends, which lost 1 base and 0 bases, there was a span of 12 bases. The CDR3 DNA reads as TGTGCCAGCAGTGAAGGGTCCAGGGCCGCTAACTATGGCTACACCTTC. Translating it yields CASSEGSRAANYGYTF.

The V and J genes are TRBV30 and TRBJ2-3; D not resolved. The CDR3 is made up of 13 amino acids. Germline loops: CDR1 GTSNPN, CDR2 SVGIG (reference sequence). Trimming shortened V by 3 bases and J by 1 base, and 8 bases separated the two germline ends. CDR3: CAWRLQGTDTQYF. The CDR3 coding sequence is TGTGCCTGGAGACTGCAGGGCACAGATACGCAGTATTTT.

This clone was seen more than once but under ten times. The J gene is TRBJ1-1, the V gene TRBV6-6; 12 bases are shared with TRBD1. The CDR3 runs 13 residues. Trimming took 8 bases from V and 10 from J; bases not matched to a gene: 8. Germline V lookup: CDR1 MNHNY, CDR2 SVGAGI (reference sequence). CDR3 DNA sequence: TGTGCCAGCTGTATAGGGACAGGGGGCAGAGCTTTCTTT. It specifies CASCIGTGGRAFF.

The V and J genes are TRBV19 and TRBJ1-2; 8 bases are shared with TRBD1. CDR3 size: 15 residues. Losses at the gene ends were 5 bases for V and 6 bases for J; bases not matched to a gene: 11. The germline V gene has CDR1 LNHDA and CDR2 SQIVND (reference sequence). For the CDR3, the DNA is TGTGCCAGTAGTTCACACATGGACAGGGCGGATGGCTACACCTTC. It is translated as CASSSHMDRADGYTF. The whole variable domain, remainder taken from reference TRBV19 and TRBJ1-2, is DGGITQSPKYLFRKEGQNVTLSCEQNLNHDAMYWYRQDPGQGLRLIYYSQIVNDFQKGDIAEGYSVSREKKESFPLTVTSAQKNPTAFYLCASSSHMDRADGYTFGSGTRLTVV.

The chain is built from TRBV5-1 and TRBJ2-1; D is ambiguous. The germline V and J ends were trimmed by 0 bases and 2 bases, with 6 bases remaining between them. The CDR3 runs 14 residues. CDR1 is SGHRS and CDR2 is YFSETQ in the germline V gene. The CDR3 reads CASSLVVTYNEQFF. As DNA, the CDR3 is TGCGCCAGCAGCTTGGTAGTGACCTACAATGAGCAGTTCTTC.

V usage is TRBV15 and J usage is TRBJ1-5, with unresolved D. This CDR3 has 13 amino acids. V was pared by 5 bases and J by 4 bases, with 9 bases between. Germline assignment: CDR1 LNHNV and CDR2 YYDKDF (reference sequence). The CDR3 protein is CATSGSGNQPQHF. DNA for the CDR3: TGTGCCACCAGCGGGTCAGGAAATCAGCCCCAGCATTTT. Filled out from reference TRBV15 and TRBJ1-5, the complete variable domain reads DAMVIQNPRYQVTQFGKPVTLSCSQTLNHNVMYWYQQKSSQAPKLLFHYYDKDFNNEADTPDNFQSRRPNTSFCFLDIRSPGLGDTAMYLCATSGSGNQPQHFGDGTRLSIL.

On this clone: This CDR3 is also generated by other DNA sequences in the sample. The CDR3 coding sequence is TGTGCCAGCAGTTACCGGACAGGTAGAAATTCACCCCTCCACTTT. This encodes CASSYRTGRNSPLHF. The rearrangement joins TRBV6-5 to TRBJ1-6, with TRBD1 matching over 7 bases. V shed 2 bases, J shed 7 bases, and the junction held 5 bases outside the gene matches. Germline assignment: CDR1 MNHEY and CDR2 SVGAGI. The CDR3 totals 15 residues.

The chain carries TRBV10-3 and TRBJ1-2; D is unresolved. This CDR3 is built from 11 residues. Trimming took off 5 bases at V and 2 bases at J, with 3 bases between the two ends. Germline V lookup: CDR1 ENHRY, CDR2 SYGVKD. This chain's CDR3 is CAISINYGYTF. CDR3 DNA sequence: TGTGCCATCAGTATAAACTATGGCTACACCTTC.

CDR3 protein: CAWSVGRAYGYTF. The CDR3 DNA reads as TGTGCCTGGAGTGTCGGGAGGGCCTATGGCTACACCTTC. The chain carries TRBV30 and TRBJ1-2; D not resolved. V was clipped by 0 bases and J by 4 bases, with 9 bases between them. This CDR3 spans 13 amino acids. Germline V gives CDR1 GTSNPN, CDR2 SVGIG (reference sequence).

The chain recombines TRBV5-6 with TRBJ1-2; D is unresolved. Germline V gives CDR1 SGHDT, CDR2 YYEEEE. The CDR3 runs to 15 residues. V shed 1 base and J shed 4 bases, with 14 bases lying between them. The CDR3 reads CASSLRVPAIYGYTF. CDR3 sequence (DNA): TGTGCCAGCAGCTTGCGGGTCCCCGCGATCTATGGCTACACCTTC.

CDR3 loop: CASSLAGASYGYTF. The CDR3 DNA is TGTGCCAGCAGCTTAGCAGGGGCATCCTATGGCTACACCTTC. This sequence joins TRBV7-8 and TRBJ1-2; maybe TRBD1 (5 bases). Germline assignment: CDR1 SGHVS and CDR2 FQNEAQ. This CDR3 has 14 amino acids. V lost 0 bases and J lost 4, with 9 bases in between.

This chain links TRBV19 with TRBJ1-2, with D hard to call. The ends were cut back, 9 bases at V and 4 bases at J, with 24 bases in the middle. Per germline, CDR1 LNHDA and CDR2 SQIVND (reference sequence). The CDR3 has 16 amino acids. The CDR3 loop reads CASCTAAAGAVYGYTF. The CDR3 bases are TGTGCCAGCTGCACCGCGGCGGCGGGTGCCGTCTATGGCTACACCTTC.

This clone was counted between two and nine times. The V and J genes are TRBV19 and TRBJ1-5, with 7 bases matching TRBD1. CDR1 LNHDA and CDR2 SQIVND come from the germline V gene (reference sequence). This CDR3 is built from 17 residues. With 7 bases clipped from V and 0 bases from J, the junction kept 12 bases outside the gene matches. The CDR3 coding sequence is TGTGCCAGTAAACGGGACAGCTTCGAGCTTAGCAATCAGCCCCAGCATTTT. It specifies CASKRDSFELSNQPQHF.

The chain combines TRBV5-1 with TRBJ2-1; D uncertain. This CDR3 spans 15 amino acids. V lost 4 bases and J lost 9, with 20 bases in between. The germline CDR1 and CDR2 sequences are SGHRS and YFSETQ. CDR3 nucleotide sequence: TGCGCCAGCAGCCCGTTATCTGCGGAGTCGGGTGAGCAGTTCTTC. Translation: CASSPLSAESGEQFF. Using reference TRBV5-1 and TRBJ2-1 for the parts outside the CDR3, the full variable domain is KAGVTQTPRYLIKTRGQQVTLSCSPISGHRSVSWYQQTPGQGLQFLFEYFSETQRNKGNFPGRFSGRQFSNSRSEMNVSTLELGDSALYLCASSPLSAESGEQFFGPGTRLTVL.

The V call is TRBV6-1, the J call TRBJ1-2, with unresolved D. V was trimmed by 1 base and J by 0 bases, leaving 15 bases between them. Germline V gene sequence: CDR1 MNHNS, CDR2 SASEGT. The CDR3 loop spans 17 amino acids. The CDR3 DNA reads as TGTGCCAGCAGTGAAGTCCTAGTACAAAAAGCTAACTATGGCTACACCTTC. Its protein is CASSEVLVQKANYGYTF.

V and J are TRBV24-1 and TRBJ1-4, with a possible D match to TRBD1 (5 bases). The CDR3 has 12 residues. Germline CDR1 reads KGHDR; CDR2 reads SFDVKD. V was cut by 3 bases and J by 11 bases, with 9 bases left in between. The CDR3 DNA reads as TGTGCCACCAGTGATACAGGTGGTAAACTGTTTTTT. Translating it yields CATSDTGGKLFF.

This clone was found once. The chain carries TRBV5-1 and TRBJ2-1; 8 bases fit TRBD2. The CDR3 runs to 15 residues. Trimming cost V 7 bases and J 1 base; bases outside gene matches: 7. Germline V gene sequence: CDR1 SGHRS, CDR2 YFSETQ. CDR3 DNA: TGCGCCAGCCGTAGCGGGACCCCGTCCTACAATGAGCAGTTCTTC. It yields the protein CASRSGTPSYNEQFF.

A remark on this clone: The junction differs from germline at one of its ends, possibly a read error. The gene calls are TRBV6-1 and TRBJ1-5, with D possibly being TRBD1 (5 bases). Germline CDR1 and CDR2: MNHNS and SASEGT. This CDR3 has 13 amino acids. The CDR3 bases are TGTGCCAGCAGTGATAGGGGTAATCTGCCCCAGCATTTT. It is translated as CASSDRGNLPQHF.

The chain links TRBV18 to TRBJ2-2; 8 bases are shared with TRBD2. CDR1 KGHSH and CDR2 LQKENI come from the germline V gene. The ends lost 8 bases at V and 4 bases at J; junction bases unmatched: 9. The CDR3 consists of 15 residues. The CDR3: CASPKRGQSTGELFF. CDR3 DNA sequence: TGTGCCAGCCCTAAGCGGGGGCAGAGCACCGGGGAGCTGTTTTTT. Looking up the rest from reference TRBV18 and TRBJ2-2 gives the full variable domain: NAGVMQNPRHLVRRRGQEARLRCSPMKGHSHVYWYRQLPEEGLKFMVYLQKENIIDESGMPKERFSAEFPKEGPSILRIQQVVRGDSAAYFCASPKRGQSTGELFFGEGSRLTVL.

Here the CDR3 reads CATSDSTRRQGGLETQYF. CDR3 nucleotides: TGTGCCACCAGTGATTCCACCCGCCGACAGGGGGGACTTGAGACCCAGTACTTC. This chain joins TRBV24-1 and TRBJ2-5, with 9 bases that match TRBD1. Germline loops: CDR1 KGHDR, CDR2 SFDVKD. The CDR3 extends over 18 amino acids. V lost 2 bases and J lost 5; bases outside the gene matches: 14.

The chain couples TRBV5-1 to TRBJ2-6, with TRBD1 matching over 8 bases. The ends lost 3 bases at V and 1 base at J; junction bases unmatched: 6. Per germline, CDR1 SGHRS and CDR2 YFSETQ. The CDR3 is 17 residues long. CDR3 loop: CASSYGNRGSGANVLTF. The CDR3 DNA reads TGCGCCAGCAGCTATGGAAACAGGGGGTCTGGGGCCAACGTCCTGACTTTC.

In this sample, this clone turned up a few times. This chain uses TRBV29-1 with TRBJ2-2; D might be TRBD1 (6 bases). CDR3 size: 13 residues. Germline assignment: CDR1 SQVTM and CDR2 ANQGSEA. Deletions cut 7 bases from V and 3 bases from J, with 12 bases between. The CDR3 spells CSAEGGDTGELFF. CDR3 nucleotide sequence: TGCAGCGCAGAAGGGGGTGACACCGGGGAGCTGTTTTTT.

This chain connects TRBV7-9 to TRBJ1-4; possibly TRBD1 for D (5 bases). The V end was cut by 1 base, the J end by 6 bases, with 15 bases between. The CDR3 covers 16 residues. Germline V lookup: CDR1 SEHNR, CDR2 FQNEAQ (reference sequence). The CDR3 DNA sequence: TGTGCCAGCAGCTTAGGACCATCGGGGGGTGATGAAAAACTGTTTTTT. Its translation: CASSLGPSGGDEKLFF.

This chain connects TRBV27 to TRBJ1-1; tentative D call: TRBD1 (5 bases). The CDR3 spans 15 residues. V was clipped by 3 bases and J by 1 base, with 12 bases between them. In germline, CDR1 is MNHEY, CDR2 SMNVEV (reference sequence). The CDR3 region is CASSFTRARNTEAFF. CDR3 nucleotides: TGTGCCAGCAGTTTCACCAGGGCAAGGAACACTGAAGCTTTCTTT.

The V gene is TRBV19, the J gene TRBJ2-1, with 8 bases fitting TRBD2. The J segment lost 4 bases and the V segment lost 3 bases, leaving 5 bases of the junction unmatched. The germline V gene encodes CDR1 LNHDA and CDR2 SQIVND (reference sequence). There are 15 residues in the CDR3. The CDR3 loop reads CASSMASGPYNEQFF. In DNA, the CDR3 is TGTGCCAGTAGTATGGCTAGCGGGCCTTACAATGAGCAGTTCTTC.

The chain uses TRBV9 and TRBJ2-7; tentatively, D is TRBD2 (6 bases). Germline V gene lookup returns CDR1 SGDLS and CDR2 YYNGEE. The V end was cut by 0 bases, the J end by 2 bases, with 9 bases between. The CDR3 has 14 amino acids. CDR3 in amino acids: CASSVGDSTYEQYF. The CDR3 nucleotides are TGTGCCAGCAGCGTAGGGGACTCTACCTACGAGCAGTACTTC.

CDR3 coding DNA: TGTGCCAGCAGCACCTCAGGGGGAAATGAGCAGTTCTTC. Protein sequence: CASSTSGGNEQFF. This chain uses TRBV7-3 with TRBJ2-1; 7 bases agree with TRBD1. Losses at the gene ends were 5 bases for V and 7 bases for J; bases not matched to a gene: 5. Germline CDR1 is SGHTA and CDR2 is FQGTGA. The CDR3 is 13 amino acids.